The TCR beta chain described here comes from a study of T-cell reconstitution after alpha-beta-depleted transplantation in children. Preparation of the TCRbeta library was carried out with unique molecular identifiers. TCRdb called the PCR reads again in MiXCR, with one record for every CDR3 protein. The sample consists of over 100,000 distinct CDR3 sequences, about a tenth of them appearing once. This clonotype was observed a handful of times. Its matching antigen is unknown. V was clipped by 7 bases and J by 6 bases; unmatched bases: 5. Germline V gives CDR1 DFQATT, CDR2 SNEGSKA (reference sequence). The CDR3 loop spans 11 amino acids. The study's findings and limits: A year post-transplant, T-cell counts and diversity derived mostly from newly produced T cells. In patients about two months after transplant, alpha-beta T cells reportedly arose from several hundred expanded graft clones. Surviving recipient T cells and thymic progenitors underlay high day-60 TCRbeta diversity in some patients.

The V call is TRBV20-1, the J call TRBJ1-2, with 7 nucleotides matching TRBD1. The sequenced sample was PBMCs, obtained before TCRalphabeta/CD19-depleted stem cell transplant. This TCR was sampled from a boy aged 2 to 10 with acute lymphoblastic leukemia, due to receive a stem cell transplant. The CDR3 nucleotides are TGCAGTGTCTACAGGGGCGATGGCTACACCTTC. Its protein product is CSVYRGDGYTF.